This entry features one T cell receptor (beta chain) sequence. Its antigen is still unknown. The sample originates from a study of T cells in Graves' hyperthyroidism and ophthalmopathy. Regarding the study as a whole: Within blood appeared most thyroid clonotypes that had expanded above 0.001. Patients with ophthalmopathy were separated from those with stable hyperthyroidism by a 13 V-J model.

RNA transcripts were the template for amplifying TCR beta CDR3 regions. The study used the HTBI primer set for a first-round RT-PCR of the TCR CDR3. TCRdb reprocessed the multiplex PCR reads with MiXCR, giving one entry per CDR3 protein. This table holds over 350,000 distinct CDR3 sequences, 11% to 15% found once. In making diagnoses, clinical symptoms, serum thyroxine and TRAb, thyroid ultrasound and orbital computed tomography were all used. Extraction of PBMCs used 10 ml of fresh peripheral blood. Germline V gives CDR1 WSHSY, CDR2 SAAADI. The CDR3 is 17 residues long. V lost 1 base and J lost 7; bases outside the gene matches: 11.

The clonotype comes from a man aged 45-60 years with Graves' ophthalmopathy. The chain combines TRBV10-2 with TRBJ2-1; 9 bases line up with TRBD2. Sequenced input: blood. Here the CDR3 reads CASSEWSSGIRANEQFF. The CDR3 coding sequence is TGCGCCAGCAGTGAGTGGTCTAGCGGGATACGGGCGAATGAGCAGTTCTTC.